Below are 3 T cell receptor beta chains sequenced from a single sample in a study of blood T cell repertoires in COVID-19. Here immunoSEQ multiplex PCR was the method, and the copy in TCRdb shows in-frame clones only, minus some. The data contain a few hundred thousand clones, about 90% of them seen just once; the ten biggest clones take up around 4.5%. Sequencing was carried out using PBMCs or T cells enriched from blood (not recorded which). The source is a woman under 30 with acute COVID-19.

The rearrangement joins TRBV28 to TRBJ1-6; no definite D call. The CDR3 is 14 amino acids. With 4 bases removed from V and 7 bases from J, the gap between germline ends came to 11 bases. The germline gives CDR1 MDHEN, CDR2 SYDVKM. The CDR3 loop reads CASSSPGTNSPLHF. The CDR3 region has the DNA TGTGCCAGCAGTTCCCCTGGCACCAATTCACCCCTCCACTTT.

This rearrangement joins TRBV7-3 to TRBJ2-3; 10 bases agree with TRBD2. Trimming took 2 bases from V and 4 from J; bases not matched to a gene: 3. The CDR3 has 15 amino acids. Germline CDR1 and CDR2: SGHTA and FQGTGA. The CDR3 sequence is CASSLLAGVSDTQYF. In nucleotides, the CDR3 is TGTGCCAGCAGCTTACTAGCGGGAGTCTCAGATACGCAGTATTTT.

The genes are TRBV28 and TRBJ2-1; 7 bases map to TRBD2. The CDR3 loop spans 13 amino acids. J was trimmed by 4 bases and V by 4 bases; bases with no gene match: 1. Per the germline V gene, CDR1 is MDHEN and CDR2 is SYDVKM. The chain's CDR3 is CASSSSGYNEQFF. The CDR3 DNA is TGTGCCAGCAGTTCTAGCGGATACAATGAGCAGTTCTTC.